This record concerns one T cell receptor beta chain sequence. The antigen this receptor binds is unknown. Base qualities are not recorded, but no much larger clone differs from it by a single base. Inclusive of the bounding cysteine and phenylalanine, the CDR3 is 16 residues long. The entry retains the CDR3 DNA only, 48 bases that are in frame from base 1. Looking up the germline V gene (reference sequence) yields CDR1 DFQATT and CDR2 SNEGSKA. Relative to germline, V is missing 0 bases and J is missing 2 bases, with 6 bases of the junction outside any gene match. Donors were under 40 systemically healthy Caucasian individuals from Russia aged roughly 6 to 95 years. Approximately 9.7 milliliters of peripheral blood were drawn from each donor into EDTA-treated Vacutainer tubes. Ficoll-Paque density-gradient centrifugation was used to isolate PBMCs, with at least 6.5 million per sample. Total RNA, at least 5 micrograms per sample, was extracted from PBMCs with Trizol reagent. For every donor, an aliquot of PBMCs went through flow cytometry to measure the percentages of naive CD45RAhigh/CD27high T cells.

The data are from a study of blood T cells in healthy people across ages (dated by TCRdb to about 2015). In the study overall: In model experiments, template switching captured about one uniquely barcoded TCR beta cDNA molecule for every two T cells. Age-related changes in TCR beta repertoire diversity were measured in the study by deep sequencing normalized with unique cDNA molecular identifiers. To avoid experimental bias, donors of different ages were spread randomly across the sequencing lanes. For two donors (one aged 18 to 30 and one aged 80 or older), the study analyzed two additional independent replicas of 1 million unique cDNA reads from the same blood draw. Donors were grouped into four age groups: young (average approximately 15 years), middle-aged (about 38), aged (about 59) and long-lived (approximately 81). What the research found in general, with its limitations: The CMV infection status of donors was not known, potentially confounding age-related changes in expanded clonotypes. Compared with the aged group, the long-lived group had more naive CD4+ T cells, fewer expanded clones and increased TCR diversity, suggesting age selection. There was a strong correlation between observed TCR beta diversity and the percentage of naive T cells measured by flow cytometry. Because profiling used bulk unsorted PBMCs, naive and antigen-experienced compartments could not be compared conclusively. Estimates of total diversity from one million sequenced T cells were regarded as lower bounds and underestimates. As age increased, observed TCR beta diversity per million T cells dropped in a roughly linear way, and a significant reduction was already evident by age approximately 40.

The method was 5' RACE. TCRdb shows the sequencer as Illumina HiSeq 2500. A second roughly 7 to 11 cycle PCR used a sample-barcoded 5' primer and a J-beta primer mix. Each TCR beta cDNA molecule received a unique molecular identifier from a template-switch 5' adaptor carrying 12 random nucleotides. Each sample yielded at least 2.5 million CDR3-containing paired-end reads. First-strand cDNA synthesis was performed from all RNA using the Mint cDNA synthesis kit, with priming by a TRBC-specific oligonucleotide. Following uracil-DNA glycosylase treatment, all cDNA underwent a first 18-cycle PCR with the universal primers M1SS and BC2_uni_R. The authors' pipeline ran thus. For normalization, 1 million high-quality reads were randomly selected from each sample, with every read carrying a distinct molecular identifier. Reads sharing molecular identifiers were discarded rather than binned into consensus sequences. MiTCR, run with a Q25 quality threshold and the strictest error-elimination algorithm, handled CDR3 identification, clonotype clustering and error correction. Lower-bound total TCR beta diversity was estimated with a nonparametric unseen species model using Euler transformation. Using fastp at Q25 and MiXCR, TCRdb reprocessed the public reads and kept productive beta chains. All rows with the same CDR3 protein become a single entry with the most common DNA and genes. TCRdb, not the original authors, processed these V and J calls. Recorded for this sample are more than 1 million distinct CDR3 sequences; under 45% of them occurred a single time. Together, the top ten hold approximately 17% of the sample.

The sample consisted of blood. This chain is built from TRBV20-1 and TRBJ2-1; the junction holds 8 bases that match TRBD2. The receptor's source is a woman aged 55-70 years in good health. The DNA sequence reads TGCAGTGCTAGAGATTATACGGGAGGGGCCTACAATGAGCAGTTCTTC. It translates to CSARDYTGGAYNEQFF.